The present TCR beta chain was sequenced within a study of T cells in tuberculosis. Study overall: A South African cohort included IGRA-negative adolescents, latently infected IGRA-positive adolescents and adults with active tuberculosis.

The V gene's germline CDR1 is LNHDA and CDR2 SQIVND (reference sequence). The V and J ends lost 3 bases and 2 bases respectively, with 13 bases between them. This CDR3 comprises 16 residues. Only in-frame clones appear in the TCRdb table, and some are missing; sequencing was by immunoSEQ multiplex PCR. Found here are some 26,000 clones, 85% to 95% of them singletons; the top ten hold roughly 17%. Each donor contributed roughly 92,000 T cells on average, unsorted. A remark on this clone: Its antigen is undetermined.

Regarding the study as a whole: Active tuberculosis alpha repertoires lay closer to GMM-specific TCRs than controls'.

The specimen sequenced was PBMCs. This rearrangement joins TRBV19 to TRBJ1-4; no clear D gene. This receptor was obtained from a donor aged 10-30 years with latent tuberculosis or without tuberculosis infection. Some clones in this sample may be carry-over from other donors' samples. The CDR3, as DNA: TGTGCCAGTAGTATCGGCGGGCCCCGTACTAATGAAAAACTGTTTTTT. Its protein product is CASSIGGPRTNEKLFF.